This T cell receptor (beta chain) stems from a study of cytomegalovirus exposure and HLA in healthy donors. Overall study findings and caveats: CMV serostatus was the sole immune exposure data available. Reportedly, HLA-A and HLA-B alleles of most subjects were accurately predicted from TCR beta. Upon later analysis, HLA-associated TCR beta chains proved more clonally expanded than other, equally common chains.

The CDR3 contains 15 residues. Germline V gives CDR1 SGHTA, CDR2 FQGNSA. The V end was cut by 1 base, the J end by 8 bases, with 14 bases between. Concerning this clone itself: Antigen: not known.

PCR employed 60 Vbeta and 13 Jbeta primers. In the authors' workflow: Around 12 million of some 80 million unique TCR beta chains were shared, per a later count. Profiling relied on immunoSEQ multiplex PCR, and the TCRdb table lists in-frame clones only, not all of them. For V, J and clone size, that table is used; D and trimming come from the DNA. The repertoire holds approximately 170,000 clones, with around 80% as singletons. Specimen: PBMCs. This TCR was sampled from a male donor in good health and CMV-seronegative. This chain connects TRBV7-2 to TRBJ1-4; a possible D gene is TRBD1 (6 bases). The CDR3 sequence: CASSLGPGGGEKLFF. The CDR3 DNA sequence: TGTGCCAGCAGCTTAGGGCCGGGTGGGGGCGAAAAACTGTTTTTT.